A single sample is the source of the 30 T cell receptor beta chains below, sequenced in a study of cytomegalovirus exposure and HLA in healthy donors (dated by TCRdb to about 2017). Receptor amplification or capture employed the immunoSEQ multiplex PCR assay. A mixture of 60 forward primers for TCR Vbeta segments and 13 reverse primers for TCR Jbeta segments was used in the multiplex PCR. This is the immuneACCESS table as TCRdb keeps it, with only in-frame sequences that have V and J called. A part of the clones is gone; compared with another copy, unresolved V genes explain less than half, and the rest is unexplained. Here the sample has 140,000 or so clones; about two thirds occur a single time. The ten largest clones capture over 2% of the sample. The source material was PBMCs. The receptors were sampled from a man between 35 and 55 years old in good health and CMV-seronegative.

The genes are TRBV5-1 and TRBJ2-3; tentative D call: TRBD1 (6 bases). V lost 6 bases and J 1 base, leaving 15 bases between the germline ends. The CDR3 consists of 15 residues. The V gene's germline CDR1 is SGHRS and CDR2 YFSETQ. In DNA, the CDR3 is TGCGCCAGCACCCTGGGCACAGGGCGCACAGATACGCAGTATTTT. Encoded protein: CASTLGTGRTDTQYF. Full variable domain (remainder filled in from reference TRBV5-1 and TRBJ2-3): KAGVTQTPRYLIKTRGQQVTLSCSPISGHRSVSWYQQTPGQGLQFLFEYFSETQRNKGNFPGRFSGRQFSNSRSEMNVSTLELGDSALYLCASTLGTGRTDTQYFGPGTRLTVL.

This clone appeared a few times. This sequence joins TRBV27 and TRBJ1-1; D is undetermined. The CDR3 extends over 14 amino acids. Trimming shortened V by 3 bases and J by 1 base, and 9 bases separated the two germline ends. Germline assignment: CDR1 MNHEY and CDR2 SMNVEV (reference sequence). The DNA of the CDR3 is TGTGCCAGCAGTTTGGGAGCACCGAACACTGAAGCTTTCTTT. Translated, it gives CASSLGAPNTEAFF.

The chain combines TRBV9 with TRBJ1-5; 10 bases align to TRBD1. CDR1 and CDR2 from the germline V gene are SGDLS and YYNGEE. The CDR3 length is 15 residues. The ends lost 3 bases at V and 6 bases at J; junction bases unmatched: 6. The CDR3 loop reads CASSGPGQGCQPQHF. CDR3 coding DNA: TGTGCCAGCAGCGGACCGGGACAGGGGTGTCAGCCCCAGCATTTT.

The table lists this clone with a few counts. V usage is TRBV29-1 and J usage is TRBJ1-2; 7 bases map to TRBD1. With V trimmed by 7 bases and J by 5 bases, 10 bases remained unmatched. The CDR3 is 13 residues long. In germline, CDR1 is SQVTM, CDR2 ANQGSEA. CDR3 DNA: TGCAGCGCCACAGGGGAGGAGGCGTATGGCTACACCTTC. Protein: CSATGEEAYGYTF.

This chain joins TRBV4-2 and TRBJ2-5, with 14 bases that match TRBD2. The CDR3 extends over 16 amino acids. The V gene end was trimmed by 1 base and the J gene end by 7 bases; junction bases not matched to a gene: 5. CDR1 LGHNA and CDR2 YNFKEQ come from the germline V gene. CDR3 amino acids: CASSQVTSGGAGTQYF. CDR3 DNA: TGTGCCAGCAGCCAAGTGACTAGCGGGGGGGCGGGGACCCAGTACTTC.

In nucleotides, the CDR3 is TGTGCCTGGAGGAGCGGGAGGGTCACCGGGGAGCTGTTTTTT. Translating it yields CAWRSGRVTGELFF. The rearrangement joins TRBV30 to TRBJ2-2, with TRBD2 matching 10 bases. CDR1 is GTSNPN, CDR2 SVGIG, per germline (reference sequence). The CDR3 loop spans 14 amino acids. V lost 3 bases, J lost 4 bases, and 2 bases stayed unmatched.

The J gene is TRBJ2-6, the V gene TRBV4-2, with TRBD2 matching over 7 bases. This CDR3 is 17 amino acids long. The ends lost 1 base at V and 4 bases at J; junction bases unmatched: 7. Per the germline V gene, CDR1 is LGHNA and CDR2 is YNFKEQ. The DNA for the CDR3 is TGTGCCAGCAGCCAAGGAGTGGGCGGGGGAGGGGCCAACGTCCTGACTTTC. It is translated as CASSQGVGGGGANVLTF.

The rearrangement joins TRBV6-6 to TRBJ1-2; maybe TRBD1 (5 bases). V was shortened by 4 bases and J by 3 bases, with 12 bases between the two germline ends. This CDR3 is 14 amino acids long. Per the germline V gene, CDR1 is MNHNY and CDR2 is SVGAGI (reference sequence). The CDR3, as DNA: TGTGCCAGCAGTTGGGAGGGGTACCACTATGGCTACACCTTC. Its translation: CASSWEGYHYGYTF.

This chain joins TRBV5-4 and TRBJ2-7; 7 bases align to TRBD2. Germline-derived CDR1 and CDR2 are SGHNT and YYREEE (reference sequence). The length of the CDR3 is 13 residues. J was trimmed by 6 bases and V by 3 bases; bases with no gene match: 6. CDR3 region: CASSSSSGGEQYF. In DNA, the CDR3 is TGTGCCAGCAGCTCATCTTCGGGGGGCGAGCAGTACTTC. The complete variable domain, with remaining parts taken from reference TRBV5-4 and TRBJ2-7, reads ETGVTQSPTHLIKTRGQQVTLRCSSQSGHNTVSWYQQALGQGPQFIFQYYREEENGRGNFPPRFSGLQFPNYSSELNVNALELDDSALYLCASSSSSGGEQYFGPGTRLTVT.

The chain joins TRBV7-2 to TRBJ2-3, with TRBD2 identical over 9 bases. This CDR3 has 17 amino acids. Germline CDR1 is SGHTA and CDR2 is FQGNSA. With 1 base clipped from V and 2 bases from J, the junction kept 7 bases outside the gene matches. CDR3 in amino acids: CASSLEFSGGYTDTQYF. The CDR3 region has the DNA TGTGCCAGCAGCTTAGAGTTTAGCGGGGGATACACAGATACGCAGTATTTT.

The rearrangement links TRBV4-1 to TRBJ2-1; tentative D call: TRBD1 (5 bases). Per the germline V gene, CDR1 is MGHRA and CDR2 is YSYEKL. The CDR3 contains 17 residues. Deletions cut 4 bases from V and 0 bases from J, with 16 bases between. The CDR3 DNA follows: TGCGCCAGCAGCCGCCTCCGGACACCCAACTCCTACAATGAGCAGTTCTTC. As protein: CASSRLRTPNSYNEQFF.

The chain links TRBV4-3 to TRBJ2-3; 11 bases are a match to TRBD1. V gave up 2 bases and J gave up 9 bases; unmatched junction bases: 10. The CDR3 length is 16 residues. The germline V gene encodes CDR1 LGHNA and CDR2 YSLEER. In DNA form, the CDR3 reads TGCGCCAGCAGCCAACTAGGACAGGGGGCGCGGTGGACGCAGTATTTT. It codes for CASSQLGQGARWTQYF.

This chain connects TRBV5-4 to TRBJ2-5; no clear D gene. The germline V gene has CDR1 SGHNT and CDR2 YYREEE (reference sequence). The CDR3 length is 11 residues. Trimming shortened V by 1 base and J by 6 bases, and 4 bases separated the two germline ends. The CDR3 region is CASSLRQTQYF. The CDR3 DNA reads as TGTGCCAGCAGCTTGCGTCAGACCCAGTACTTC.

V is TRBV2 and J is TRBJ1-5; TRBD1 aligns across 9 bases. The CDR3 covers 16 residues. The germline V gene encodes CDR1 SNHLY and CDR2 FYNNEI. V lost 6 bases to trimming and J lost 2 bases; unmatched junction nucleotides: 8. The CDR3, as DNA: TGTGCCAGCAGAGTTACAGGGGGCGCGGGCAATCAGCCCCAGCATTTT. It specifies CASRVTGGAGNQPQHF.

As for this clone: Germline is not matched at one junction end, which may reflect a read error. The CDR3 spells CASRESGTSSHEQYF. The DNA of the CDR3 is TGTGCCAGCAGGGAATCCGGGACTAGCTCCCACGAGCAGTACTTC. The genes are TRBV2 and TRBJ2-7; 9 bases fit TRBD2. This CDR3 region has 15 residues. In germline, CDR1 is SNHLY, CDR2 FYNNEI.

This clone has a handful of counts. V gene TRBV7-2 combines with J gene TRBJ2-7; a weak D match, TRBD1 (6 bases). V lost 1 base to trimming and J lost 1 base, with 11 bases between them. CDR1 and CDR2 (germline): SGHTA, FQGNSA. CDR3 length: 15 residues. For the CDR3, the DNA is TGTGCCAGCAGCTTAGGACAGGCGTCTTCCTACGAGCAGTACTTC. Translation gives CASSLGQASSYEQYF.

This clone was recorded only once. This chain links TRBV5-6 with TRBJ2-1; D is undetermined. Between the trimmed V and J ends, which lost 0 bases and 4 bases, there was a span of 5 bases. This CDR3 contains 13 residues. Germline V gives CDR1 SGHDT, CDR2 YYEEEE. The CDR3 loop is CASSLDSYNEQFF. Written as DNA, the CDR3 is TGTGCCAGCAGCTTGGACAGTTACAATGAGCAGTTCTTC. Drawing the rest from reference TRBV5-6 and TRBJ2-1, the complete variable domain is DAGVTQSPTHLIKTRGQQVTLRCSPKSGHDTVSWYQQALGQGPQFIFQYYEEEERQRGNFPDRFSGHQFPNYSSELNVNALLLGDSALYLCASSLDSYNEQFFGPGTRLTVL.

The genes are TRBV5-6 and TRBJ1-2; 8 positions match TRBD1. The CDR3 has 17 residues. V dropped 5 bases and J dropped 4; count of bases not matched to a gene: 16. Germline CDR1 SGHDT, CDR2 YYEEEE. In DNA form, the CDR3 reads TGTGCCAGCAGTACCCCGACAGGGGCCCAACAGGGCTATGGCTACACCTTC. Protein: CASSTPTGAQQGYGYTF.

This clone turned up a few times. The V and J genes are TRBV5-4 and TRBJ2-5; TRBD2 is a possible D gene (6 bases). Trimming removed 3 bases from V and 5 bases from J, with 11 bases in between. The CDR3 is 13 residues long. The germline V gene has CDR1 SGHNT and CDR2 YYREEE (reference sequence). The CDR3 DNA follows: TGTGCCAGCAGCTCTACCCGGGGGGAGACCCAGTACTTC. Protein: CASSSTRGETQYF.

The genes are TRBV4-3 and TRBJ2-1; tentative D call: TRBD2 (5 bases). V lost 1 base and J 2 bases, leaving 21 bases between the germline ends. Germline CDR1 is LGHNA and CDR2 is YSLEER. The CDR3 totals 19 residues. The CDR3 DNA reads TGCGCCAGCAGCCAAGGCTTATTTGTCGAGGAGGTCGCCTACAATGAGCAGTTCTTC. Its protein is CASSQGLFVEEVAYNEQFF.

J is TRBJ1-2 and V is TRBV7-9; D is perhaps TRBD1 (5 bases). CDR3 length equals 14 residues. V lost 0 bases and J lost 2, with 7 bases in between. Germline-derived CDR1 and CDR2 are SEHNR and FQNEAQ (reference sequence). The chain's CDR3 is CASSLAGGNYGYTF. The CDR3 nucleotides are TGTGCCAGCAGCTTAGCGGGGGGGAACTATGGCTACACCTTC. Combining the CDR3 with reference TRBV7-9 and TRBJ1-2 gives the whole variable domain DTGVSQNPRHKITKRGQNVTFRCDPISEHNRLYWYRQTLGQGPEFLTYFQNEAQLEKSRLLSDRFSAERPKGSFSTLEIQRTEQGDSAMYLCASSLAGGNYGYTFGSGTRLTVV.

This clone was counted only a few times. This rearrangement joins TRBV14 to TRBJ2-2; the match to TRBD2 covers 8 bases. The V gene's germline CDR1 is SGHDN and CDR2 FVKESK. The CDR3 runs to 16 residues. V lost 6 bases to trimming and J lost 1 base; unmatched junction nucleotides: 7. In DNA, the CDR3 is TGTGCCAGCAGAAAGGCGGGGGGATTGAACACCGGGGAGCTGTTTTTT. Protein sequence: CASRKAGGLNTGELFF. The full variable domain, in which reference TRBV14 and TRBJ2-2 provide the parts outside the CDR3, is EAGVTQFPSHSVIEKGQTVTLRCDPISGHDNLYWYRRVMGKEIKFLLHFVKESKQDESGMPNNRFLAERTGGTYSTLKVQPAELEDSGVYFCASRKAGGLNTGELFFGEGSRLTVL.

The V gene is TRBV5-4, the J gene TRBJ2-3, with 9 bases matching TRBD2. V shed 2 bases and J 0 bases; nucleotides not matched to a gene: 7. The CDR3 totals 17 residues. Germline V gene data show CDR1 as SGHNT and CDR2 as YYREEE (reference sequence). CDR3 residues: CASSLALAGFSTDTQYF. DNA for the CDR3: TGTGCCAGCAGCTTAGCACTAGCGGGTTTTAGCACAGATACGCAGTATTTT.

V and J are TRBV10-3 and TRBJ2-7; 14 positions match TRBD2. V dropped 6 bases and J dropped 0; count of bases not matched to a gene: 4. The CDR3 totals 16 residues. Germline values: CDR1 ENHRY, CDR2 SYGVKD. Here the CDR3 reads CAISMTSGGASYEQYF. The CDR3 nucleotides read TGTGCCATCAGCATGACTAGCGGGGGGGCCTCCTACGAGCAGTACTTC.

The chain links TRBV27 to TRBJ2-3; D not resolved. The CDR3 contains 15 residues. V gave up 5 bases and J gave up 2 bases, with 14 bases separating them. CDR1 and CDR2 from the germline V gene are MNHEY and SMNVEV (reference sequence). The CDR3 bases are TGTGCCAGCAGTCTAGGTTCTCACCCCACAGATACGCAGTATTTT. Residues: CASSLGSHPTDTQYF.

The chain has TRBV27 and TRBJ2-5; 14 nucleotides agree with TRBD2. V shed 2 bases and J 0 bases; nucleotides not matched to a gene: 8. Germline lookup yields CDR1 MNHEY and CDR2 SMNVEV (reference sequence). The CDR3 spans 19 residues. DNA for the CDR3: TGTGCCAGCAGTTTAAAGGGGACTAGCGGGAGTGAGTACCAAGAGACCCAGTACTTC. Translation: CASSLKGTSGSEYQETQYF.

The rearrangement links TRBV6-5 to TRBJ2-1; 8 bases match TRBD1. J gave up 9 bases and V 0 bases, and 4 bases lay outside the gene matches. CDR1 and CDR2 (germline): MNHEY, SVGAGI. This CDR3 is 14 amino acids long. The CDR3 coding sequence is TGTGCCAGCAGTTACTCGCAGGGGGCAGGTGAGCAGTTCTTC. Its translation: CASSYSQGAGEQFF.

V gene TRBV4-1 combines with J gene TRBJ1-5, with 7 bases matching TRBD1. The CDR3 covers 16 residues. Germline lookup yields CDR1 MGHRA and CDR2 YSYEKL. V was clipped by 4 bases and J by 2 bases; unmatched bases: 8. CDR3 nucleotide sequence: TGCGCCAGCAGCCGGGAACAGGGGTTGGGCAATCAGCCCCAGCATTTT. Translating gives CASSREQGLGNQPQHF.

V usage is TRBV10-2 and J usage is TRBJ1-4; 8 bases are a match to TRBD1. The germline gives CDR1 WSHSY, CDR2 SAAADI. There are 14 residues in the CDR3. V lost 6 bases, J lost 6 bases, and 6 bases stayed unmatched. The chain's CDR3 is CASRTAGGDEKLFF. In DNA form, the CDR3 reads TGCGCCAGCAGGACCGCAGGGGGCGATGAAAAACTGTTTTTT.

Worth noting for this clone: The junction departs from germline at one end; a sequencing error may be responsible. The V gene is TRBV7-9, the J gene TRBJ2-7, with D possibly matching TRBD1 (5 bases). The CDR3 sequence is 15 residues long. Germline CDR1 SEHNR, CDR2 FQNEAQ (reference sequence). The CDR3 DNA sequence: TGTTCCAGCAGCTTATGGCGGCAGGGATTGAGCGAGCAGTACTTC. Its protein is CSSSLWRQGLSEQYF.